These 14 T cell receptor beta chains were all obtained from the same sample, sequenced in a study of neurological immune-mediated disorders. TCRdb processed the 5' RACE reads anew with MiXCR; each CDR3 protein has one entry. Here the sample spans 71,000 or so distinct CDR3 sequences, about 5.2% being singletons. The sequenced material came from PBMCs. The receptors originated from a woman aged 25-40 years with multiple sclerosis.

This clonotype was counted many times. The rearrangement uses TRBV20-1 and TRBJ2-3; TRBD2 matches 9 bases. From germline, CDR1 is DFQATT and CDR2 SNEGSKA (reference sequence). This CDR3 is 15 amino acids long. The V gene end was trimmed by 5 bases and the J gene end by 4 bases; junction bases not matched to a gene: 10. CDR3 DNA: TGCAGTGCTTCCCTTAGCGGGAGTAGCCCAGATACGCAGTATTTT. Translated, it gives CSASLSGSSPDTQYF.

The V and J genes are TRBV7-7 and TRBJ2-2; possibly TRBD1 or TRBD2 for D (6 bases each). This CDR3 has 16 amino acids. The V gene lost 5 bases and the J gene lost 6 bases, with 19 bases spanning the gap. CDR1 is SSHAT and CDR2 is FNYEAQ in the germline V gene (reference sequence). The CDR3 is CASSHSGAGGAGELFF. CDR3 in DNA: TGTGCCAGCAGCCACTCGGGCGCCGGGGGCGCCGGGGAGCTGTTTTTT.

This clonotype was seen at least ten times. The chain joins TRBV9 to TRBJ2-7; D perhaps matches TRBD2 (6 bases). The CDR3 spans 13 residues. Germline CDR1 is SGDLS and CDR2 is YYNGEE. V was clipped by 4 bases and J by 6 bases, with 14 bases between them. The CDR3 reads CASSSQDYSEQYF. The CDR3, as DNA: TGTGCCAGCAGCTCACAGGACTACTCCGAGCAGTACTTC. Variable domain in full (rest from reference TRBV9 and TRBJ2-7): DSGVTQTPKHLITATGQRVTLRCSPRSGDLSVYWYQQSLDQGLQFLIQYYNGEERAKGNILERFSAQQFPDLHSELNLSSLELGDSALYFCASSSQDYSEQYFGPGTRLTVT.

This clonotype occurred many times. This chain uses TRBV20-1 with TRBJ1-1; D remains ambiguous. The CDR3 totals 14 residues. V was cut by 0 bases and J by 1 base, with 9 bases left in between. Germline loops: CDR1 DFQATT, CDR2 SNEGSKA (reference sequence). This chain's CDR3 is CSAREGIRNTEAFF. DNA of the CDR3: TGCAGTGCTAGAGAGGGGATCAGGAACACTGAAGCTTTCTTT.

A few counts support this clonotype. V gene TRBV24-1 combines with J gene TRBJ1-2, with a weak D call TRBD1 (5 bases). Trimming took off 0 bases at V and 4 bases at J, with 11 bases between the two ends. This CDR3 spans 15 amino acids. Germline V CDR1 and CDR2: KGHDR, SFDVKD. CDR3 DNA sequence: TGTGCCACCAGTGATTTGCTCCGGGACGGCTATGGCTACACCTTC. It codes for CATSDLLRDGYGYTF.

This chain joins TRBV7-2 and TRBJ2-3; D is perhaps TRBD1 (5 bases). The CDR3 has 14 amino acids. Per germline, CDR1 SGHTA and CDR2 FQGNSA. Between the trimmed V and J ends, which lost 4 bases and 4 bases, there was a span of 12 bases. The CDR3 DNA sequence: TGTGCCAGCAGCTCAAGTCAGGGATCAGATACGCAGTATTTT. This sequence encodes CASSSSQGSDTQYF.

The sample holds many counts of this clonotype. The chain carries TRBV25-1 and TRBJ2-7; D is possibly TRBD1 (6 bases). Germline V gene data show CDR1 as MGHDK and CDR2 as SYGVNS. This CDR3 spans 15 amino acids. V was trimmed by 1 base and J by 4 bases, leaving 14 bases between them. The CDR3 loop is CASSELGNREYEQYV. The CDR3 region has the DNA TGTGCCAGCAGTGAATTGGGGAACAGGGAATACGAGCAGTACGTC.

This clonotype has a count of ten or more. The V gene is TRBV7-6, the J gene TRBJ1-3; D perhaps matches TRBD1 (5 bases). Germline V gene data show CDR1 as SGHVS and CDR2 as FNYEAQ. This CDR3 is 16 amino acids long. Trimming removed 2 bases at V and 4 bases at J, with 15 bases between. The CDR3 sequence: CASSLRQGGAGNTIYF. In DNA, the CDR3 is TGTGCCAGCAGCTTAAGGCAGGGAGGTGCCGGAAACACCATATATTTT. Full variable domain (missing parts from reference TRBV7-6 and TRBJ1-3): GAGVSQSPRYKVTKRGQDVALRCDPISGHVSLYWYRQALGQGPEFLTYFNYEAQQDKSGLPNDRFSAERPEGSISTLTIQRTEQRDSAMYRCASSLRQGGAGNTIYFGEGSWLTVV.

The chain uses TRBV7-6 and TRBJ2-7; weak D call: TRBD1 (5 bases). The germline CDR1 and CDR2 sequences are SGHVS and FNYEAQ. V lost 1 base and J 2 bases, leaving 12 bases between the germline ends. The CDR3 consists of 15 residues. CDR3 sequence reads: CASSLEALGAYEQYF. The CDR3, as DNA: TGTGCCAGCAGCTTAGAGGCCCTAGGGGCCTACGAGCAGTACTTC.

This clonotype showed up many times. The chain links TRBV5-1 to TRBJ1-5, with D maybe TRBD1 (5 bases). Looked up from germline, CDR1 is SGHRS and CDR2 is YFSETQ. The ends were cut back, 5 bases at V and 1 base at J, with 13 bases in the middle. The CDR3 loop spans 15 amino acids. In DNA, the CDR3 is TGCGCCAGCAGACTGGGGCAGGGCAGCAATCAGCCCCAGCATTTT. Its protein is CASRLGQGSNQPQHF.

In its sample, this clonotype was seen many times. V usage is TRBV12-3 or TRBV12-4 and J usage is TRBJ1-1; the match to TRBD1 covers 8 bases. CDR3 length: 14 amino acids. Germline trimming cut 5 bases from V and 9 bases from J; bases unmatched to any gene: 11. CDR3 DNA: TGTGCCAGCAGTCGGGACAGGCTTGATGGACAAGCTTTCTTT. This encodes CASSRDRLDGQAFF.

At least ten counts were recorded for this clonotype. The chain recombines TRBV5-1 with TRBJ2-3, with D unclear. Germline V gene data show CDR1 as SGHRS and CDR2 as YFSETQ. This CDR3 is built from 14 residues. V lost 4 bases, J lost 0 bases, and 9 bases lay in between. DNA of the CDR3: TGCGCCAGCAGCCCCGAGACTAGCACAGATACGCAGTATTTT. This encodes CASSPETSTDTQYF.

This clonotype was observed many times. The chain recombines TRBV12-5 with TRBJ1-1; D uncertain. CDR1 LGHNT and CDR2 FRNRAP come from the germline V gene. This CDR3 is 13 amino acids long. Trimming pared 6 bases from V and 6 bases from J, leaving 14 bases between. CDR3 bases: TGTGCTAGTGGCCTAGAAGAAGGCGCTGAAGCTTTCTTT. It is translated as CASGLEEGAEAFF.

Details on this clonotype: Compared with germline, one end of the junction differs, possibly owing to a read error. J is TRBJ1-6 and V is TRBV20-1; D might be TRBD1 (5 bases). The CDR3 sequence is 14 residues long. Germline CDR1 DFQATT, CDR2 SNEGSKA (reference sequence). Written as DNA, the CDR3 is TGCAGTGCGCCCAGGGCAGAGCTTAATTCAACCCTCAACTTT. It translates to CSAPRAELNSTLNF.